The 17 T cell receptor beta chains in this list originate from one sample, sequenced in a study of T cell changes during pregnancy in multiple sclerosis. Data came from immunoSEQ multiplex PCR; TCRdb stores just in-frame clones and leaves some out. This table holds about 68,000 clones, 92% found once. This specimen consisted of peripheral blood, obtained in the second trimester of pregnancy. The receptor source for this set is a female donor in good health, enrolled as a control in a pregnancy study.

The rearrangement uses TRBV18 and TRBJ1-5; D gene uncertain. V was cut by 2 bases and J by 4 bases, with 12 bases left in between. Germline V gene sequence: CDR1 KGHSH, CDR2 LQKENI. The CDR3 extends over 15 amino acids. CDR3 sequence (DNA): TGTGCCAGCTCACCAGCTTACACCGAAAATCAGCCCCAGCATTTT. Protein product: CASSPAYTENQPQHF. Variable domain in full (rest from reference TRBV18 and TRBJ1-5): NAGVMQNPRHLVRRRGQEARLRCSPMKGHSHVYWYRQLPEEGLKFMVYLQKENIIDESGMPKERFSAEFPKEGPSILRIQQVVRGDSAAYFCASSPAYTENQPQHFGDGTRLSIL.

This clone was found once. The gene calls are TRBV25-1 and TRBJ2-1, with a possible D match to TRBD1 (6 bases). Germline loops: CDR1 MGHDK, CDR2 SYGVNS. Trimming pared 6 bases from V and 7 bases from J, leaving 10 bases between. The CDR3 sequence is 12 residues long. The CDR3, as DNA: TGTGCCAGCAGCATCAGGGGAAATGAGCAGTTCTTC. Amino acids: CASSIRGNEQFF.

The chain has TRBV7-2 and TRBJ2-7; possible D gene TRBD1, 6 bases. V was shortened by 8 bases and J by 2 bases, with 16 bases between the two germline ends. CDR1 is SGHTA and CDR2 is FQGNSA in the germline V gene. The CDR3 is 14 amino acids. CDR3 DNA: TGTGCCAGCTCTAAGGGGGACCGGCCCTACGAGCAGTACTTC. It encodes CASSKGDRPYEQYF.

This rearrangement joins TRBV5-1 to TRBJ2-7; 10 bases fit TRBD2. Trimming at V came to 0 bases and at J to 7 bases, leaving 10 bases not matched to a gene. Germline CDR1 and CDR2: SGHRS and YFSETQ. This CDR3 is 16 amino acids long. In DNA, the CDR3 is TGCGCCAGCAGCTTGGGCATAGCGGGAGGACTTTATGAGCAGTACTTC. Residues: CASSLGIAGGLYEQYF.

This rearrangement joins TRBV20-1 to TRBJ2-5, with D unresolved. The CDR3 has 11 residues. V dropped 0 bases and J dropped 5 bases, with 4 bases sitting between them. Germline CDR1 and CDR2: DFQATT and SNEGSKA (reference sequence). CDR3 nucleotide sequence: TGCAGTGCTAGAGATGCGGAGACCCAGTACTTC. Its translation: CSARDAETQYF.

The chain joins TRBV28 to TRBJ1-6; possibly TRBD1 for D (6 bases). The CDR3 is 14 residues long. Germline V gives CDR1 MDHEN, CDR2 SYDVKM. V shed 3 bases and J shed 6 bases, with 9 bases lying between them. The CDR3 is CASSFRGANSPLHF. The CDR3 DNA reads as TGTGCCAGCAGTTTTCGGGGGGCTAATTCACCCCTCCACTTT.

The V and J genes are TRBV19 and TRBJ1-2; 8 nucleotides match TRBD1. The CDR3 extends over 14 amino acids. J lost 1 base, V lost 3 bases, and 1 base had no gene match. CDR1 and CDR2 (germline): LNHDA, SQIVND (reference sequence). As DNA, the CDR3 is TGTGCCAGTAGTATGGGACAGGTTAACTATGGCTACACCTTC. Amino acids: CASSMGQVNYGYTF.

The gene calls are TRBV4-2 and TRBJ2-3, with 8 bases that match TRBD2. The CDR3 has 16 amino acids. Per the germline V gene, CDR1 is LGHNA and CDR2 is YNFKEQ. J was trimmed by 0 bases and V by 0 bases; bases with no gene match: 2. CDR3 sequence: CASSQDRGGSTDTQYF. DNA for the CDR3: TGTGCCAGCAGCCAAGATCGGGGGGGTAGCACAGATACGCAGTATTTT.

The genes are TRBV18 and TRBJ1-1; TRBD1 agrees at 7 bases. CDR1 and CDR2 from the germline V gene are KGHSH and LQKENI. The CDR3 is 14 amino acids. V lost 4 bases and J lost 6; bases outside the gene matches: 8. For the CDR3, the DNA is TGTGCCAGCTCACAGCCGGGTCAGGGGGCTGAAGCTTTCTTT. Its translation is CASSQPGQGAEAFF.

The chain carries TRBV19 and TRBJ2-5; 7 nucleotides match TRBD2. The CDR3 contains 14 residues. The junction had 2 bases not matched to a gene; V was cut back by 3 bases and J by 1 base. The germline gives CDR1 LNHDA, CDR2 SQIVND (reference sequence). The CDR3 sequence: CASSMVAGQETQYF. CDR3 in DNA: TGTGCCAGTAGTATGGTAGCGGGCCAAGAGACCCAGTACTTC.

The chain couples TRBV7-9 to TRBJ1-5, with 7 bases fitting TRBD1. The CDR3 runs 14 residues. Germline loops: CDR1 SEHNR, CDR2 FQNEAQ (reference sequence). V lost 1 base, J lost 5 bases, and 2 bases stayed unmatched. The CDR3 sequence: CASSLGQGDQPQHF. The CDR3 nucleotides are TGTGCCAGCAGCTTAGGACAGGGAGATCAGCCCCAGCATTTT.

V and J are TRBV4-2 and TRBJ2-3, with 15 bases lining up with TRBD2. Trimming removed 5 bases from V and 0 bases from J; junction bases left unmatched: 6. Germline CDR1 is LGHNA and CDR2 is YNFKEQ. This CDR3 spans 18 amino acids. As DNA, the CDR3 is TGTGCCAGCAGCGATGGACTAGCGGGAGGGCCTAGCACAGATACGCAGTATTTT. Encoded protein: CASSDGLAGGPSTDTQYF.

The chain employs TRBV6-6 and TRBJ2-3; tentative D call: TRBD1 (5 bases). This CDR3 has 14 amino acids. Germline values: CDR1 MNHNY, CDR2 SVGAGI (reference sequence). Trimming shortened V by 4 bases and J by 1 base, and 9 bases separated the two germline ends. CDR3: CASSLQGGTDTQYF. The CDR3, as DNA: TGTGCCAGCAGTTTGCAGGGTGGCACAGATACGCAGTATTTT.

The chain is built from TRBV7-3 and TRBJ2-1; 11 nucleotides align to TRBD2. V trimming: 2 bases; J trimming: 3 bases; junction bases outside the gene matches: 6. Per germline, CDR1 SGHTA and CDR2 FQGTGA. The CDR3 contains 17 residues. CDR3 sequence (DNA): TGTGCCAGCAGCTTAGCCCTGGGACTAGCGGACTACAATGAGCAGTTCTTC. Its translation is CASSLALGLADYNEQFF.

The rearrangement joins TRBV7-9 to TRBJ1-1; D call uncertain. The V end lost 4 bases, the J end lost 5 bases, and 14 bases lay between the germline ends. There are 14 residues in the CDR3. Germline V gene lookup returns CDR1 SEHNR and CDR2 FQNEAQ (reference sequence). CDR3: CASSSGFEGTEAFF. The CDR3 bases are TGTGCCAGCAGCTCGGGGTTCGAGGGAACTGAAGCTTTCTTT. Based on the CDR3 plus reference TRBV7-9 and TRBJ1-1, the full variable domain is DTGVSQNPRHKITKRGQNVTFRCDPISEHNRLYWYRQTLGQGPEFLTYFQNEAQLEKSRLLSDRFSAERPKGSFSTLEIQRTEQGDSAMYLCASSSGFEGTEAFFGQGTRLTVV.

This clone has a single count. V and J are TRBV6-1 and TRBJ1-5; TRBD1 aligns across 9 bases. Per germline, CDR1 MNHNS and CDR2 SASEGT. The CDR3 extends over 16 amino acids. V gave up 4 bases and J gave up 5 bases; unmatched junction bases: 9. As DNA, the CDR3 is TGTGCCAGCAGTGGTCCCGGGACAGGGTGGGATCAGCCCCAGCATTTT. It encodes CASSGPGTGWDQPQHF.

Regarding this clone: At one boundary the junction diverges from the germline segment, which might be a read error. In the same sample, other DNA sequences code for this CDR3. The CDR3 region has the DNA TGTGCCAGCATCTACAGGGGGCGAGGGGAGCAATACTTC. Protein product: CASIYRGRGEQYF. The chain uses TRBV28 and TRBJ2-7; 9 nucleotides align to TRBD1. Germline CDR1 is MDHEN and CDR2 is SYDVKM. The CDR3 loop spans 13 amino acids.